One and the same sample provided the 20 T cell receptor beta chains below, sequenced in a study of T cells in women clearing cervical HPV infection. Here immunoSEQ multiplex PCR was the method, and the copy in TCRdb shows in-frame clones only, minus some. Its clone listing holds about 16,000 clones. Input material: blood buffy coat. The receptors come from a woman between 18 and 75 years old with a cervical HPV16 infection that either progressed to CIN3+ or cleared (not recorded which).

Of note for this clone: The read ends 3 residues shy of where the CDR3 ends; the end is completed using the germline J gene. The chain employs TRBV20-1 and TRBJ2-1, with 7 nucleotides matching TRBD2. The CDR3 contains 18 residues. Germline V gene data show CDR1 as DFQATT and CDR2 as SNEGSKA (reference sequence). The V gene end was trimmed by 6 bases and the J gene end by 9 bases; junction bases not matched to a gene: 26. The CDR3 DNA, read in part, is TGCAGTGCAGGACTAGTGGATGACGGGTGGTGGGGTGGGGTTGAG. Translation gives CSAGLVDDGWWGGVE. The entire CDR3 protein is CSAGLVDDGWWGGVEQFF.

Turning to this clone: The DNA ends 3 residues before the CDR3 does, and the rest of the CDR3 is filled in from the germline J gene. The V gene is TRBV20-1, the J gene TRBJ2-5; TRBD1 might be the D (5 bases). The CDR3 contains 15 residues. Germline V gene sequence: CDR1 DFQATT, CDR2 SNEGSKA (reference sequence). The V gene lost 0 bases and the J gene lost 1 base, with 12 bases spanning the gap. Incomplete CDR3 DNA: TGCAGTGCTAGAGATGGGCAGGGCCCCCAAGAGACC. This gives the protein CSARDGQGPQET. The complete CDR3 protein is CSARDGQGPQETQYF.

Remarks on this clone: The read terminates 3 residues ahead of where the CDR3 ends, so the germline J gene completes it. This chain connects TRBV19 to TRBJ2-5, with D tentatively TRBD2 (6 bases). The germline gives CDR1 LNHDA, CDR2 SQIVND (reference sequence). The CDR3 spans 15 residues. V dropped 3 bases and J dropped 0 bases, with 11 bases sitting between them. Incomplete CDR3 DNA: TGTGCCAGTAGTATTGGGCGGGGTAACCAAGAGACC. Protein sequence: CASSIGRGNQET. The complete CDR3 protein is CASSIGRGNQETQYF.

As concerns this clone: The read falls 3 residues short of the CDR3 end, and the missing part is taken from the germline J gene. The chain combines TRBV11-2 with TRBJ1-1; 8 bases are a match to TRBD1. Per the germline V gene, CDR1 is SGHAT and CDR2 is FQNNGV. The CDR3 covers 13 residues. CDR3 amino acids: CASSADRGAQAFF. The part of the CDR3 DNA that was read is TGTGCCAGCAGCGCCGACAGGGGTGCCCAA.

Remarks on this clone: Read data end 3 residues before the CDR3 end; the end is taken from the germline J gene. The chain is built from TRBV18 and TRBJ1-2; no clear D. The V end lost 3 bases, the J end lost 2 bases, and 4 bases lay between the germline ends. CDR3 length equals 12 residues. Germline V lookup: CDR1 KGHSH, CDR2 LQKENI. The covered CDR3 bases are TGTGCCAGCTCACCCTTAAACTATGGC. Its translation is CASSPLNYG. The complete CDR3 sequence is CASSPLNYGYTF.

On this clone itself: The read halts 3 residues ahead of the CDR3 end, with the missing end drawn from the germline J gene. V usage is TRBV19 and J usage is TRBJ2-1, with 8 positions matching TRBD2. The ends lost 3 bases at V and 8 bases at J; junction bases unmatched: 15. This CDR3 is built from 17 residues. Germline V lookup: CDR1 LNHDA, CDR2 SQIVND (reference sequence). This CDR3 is CASSIPTPGLGSYEQFF. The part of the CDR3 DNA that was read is TGTGCCAGTAGTATTCCCACTCCGGGACTAGGAAGTTATGAG.

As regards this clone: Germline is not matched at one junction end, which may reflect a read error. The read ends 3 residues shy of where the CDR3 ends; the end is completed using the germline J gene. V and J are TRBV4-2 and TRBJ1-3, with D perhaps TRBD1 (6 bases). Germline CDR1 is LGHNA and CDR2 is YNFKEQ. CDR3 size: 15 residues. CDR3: CASSQDPGVVGTIYF. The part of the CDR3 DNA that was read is TGCGCCAGCAGCCAAGACCCAGGGGTTGTTGGCACC.

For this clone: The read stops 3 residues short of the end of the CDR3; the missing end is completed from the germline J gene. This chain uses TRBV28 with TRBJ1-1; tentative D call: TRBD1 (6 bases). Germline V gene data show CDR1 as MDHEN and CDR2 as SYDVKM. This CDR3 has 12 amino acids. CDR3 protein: CASSQTQGRAFF. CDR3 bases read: TGTGCCAGCAGCCAAACTCAGGGGAGG.

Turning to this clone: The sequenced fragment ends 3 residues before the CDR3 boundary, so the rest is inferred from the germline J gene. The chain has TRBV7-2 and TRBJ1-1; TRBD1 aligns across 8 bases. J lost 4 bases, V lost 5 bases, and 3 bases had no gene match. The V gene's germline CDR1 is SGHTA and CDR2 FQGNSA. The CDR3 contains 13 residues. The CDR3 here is CASSPTGATEAFF. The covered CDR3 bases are TGTGCCAGCAGCCCGACAGGGGCCACTGAA.

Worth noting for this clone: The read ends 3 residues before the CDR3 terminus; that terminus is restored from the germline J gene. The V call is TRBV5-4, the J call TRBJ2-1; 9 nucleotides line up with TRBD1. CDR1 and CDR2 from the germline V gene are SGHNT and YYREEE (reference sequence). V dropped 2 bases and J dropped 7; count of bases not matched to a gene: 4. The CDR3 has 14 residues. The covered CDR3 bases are TGTGCCAGCAGCTTAGGAGACAGGGGGAATGAG. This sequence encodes CASSLGDRGNE. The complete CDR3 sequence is CASSLGDRGNEQFF.

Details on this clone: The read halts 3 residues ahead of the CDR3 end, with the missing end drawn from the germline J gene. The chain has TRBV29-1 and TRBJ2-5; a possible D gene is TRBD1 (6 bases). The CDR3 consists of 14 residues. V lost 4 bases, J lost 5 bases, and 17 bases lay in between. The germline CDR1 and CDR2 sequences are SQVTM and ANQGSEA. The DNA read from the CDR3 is TGCAGCGTTGGACTTTCAGGGGCGCAGGAGACC. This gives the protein CSVGLSGAQET. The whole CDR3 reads CSVGLSGAQETQYF.

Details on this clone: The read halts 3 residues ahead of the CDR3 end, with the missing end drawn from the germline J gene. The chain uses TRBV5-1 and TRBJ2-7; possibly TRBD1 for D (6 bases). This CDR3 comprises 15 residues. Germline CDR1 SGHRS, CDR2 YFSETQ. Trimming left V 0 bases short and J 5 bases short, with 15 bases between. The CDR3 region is CASSLGGIQGDEQYF. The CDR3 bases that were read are TGCGCCAGCAGCTTGGGGGGAATACAGGGAGACGAG.

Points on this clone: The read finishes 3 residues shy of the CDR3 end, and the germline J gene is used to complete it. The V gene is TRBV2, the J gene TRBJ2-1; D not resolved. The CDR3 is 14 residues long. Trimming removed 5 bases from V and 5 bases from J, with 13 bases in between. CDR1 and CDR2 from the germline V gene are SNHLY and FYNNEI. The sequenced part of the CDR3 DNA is TGTGCCAGCAGTTCCCAGTTGGGCAACAATGAG. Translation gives CASSSQLGNNE. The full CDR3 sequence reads CASSSQLGNNEQFF.

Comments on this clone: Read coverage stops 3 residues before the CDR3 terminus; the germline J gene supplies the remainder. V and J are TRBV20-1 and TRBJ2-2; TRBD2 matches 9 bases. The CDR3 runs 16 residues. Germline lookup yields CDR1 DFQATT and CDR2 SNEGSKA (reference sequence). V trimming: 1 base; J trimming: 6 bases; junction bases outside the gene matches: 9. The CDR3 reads CSARAHPGLASGELFF. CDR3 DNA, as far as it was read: TGCAGTGCTAGAGCGCACCCGGGACTAGCTTCCGGGGAG.

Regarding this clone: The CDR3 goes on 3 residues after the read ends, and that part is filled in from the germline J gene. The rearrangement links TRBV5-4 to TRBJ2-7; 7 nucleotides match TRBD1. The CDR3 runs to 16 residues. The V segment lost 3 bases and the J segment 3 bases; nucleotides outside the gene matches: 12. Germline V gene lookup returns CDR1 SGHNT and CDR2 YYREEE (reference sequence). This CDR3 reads CASSSFTGTVLYEQYF. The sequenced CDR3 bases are TGTGCCAGCAGCTCATTTACCGGGACAGTGCTCTACGAG. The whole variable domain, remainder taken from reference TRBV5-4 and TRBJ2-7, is ETGVTQSPTHLIKTRGQQVTLRCSSQSGHNTVSWYQQALGQGPQFIFQYYREEENGRGNFPPRFSGLQFPNYSSELNVNALELDDSALYLCASSSFTGTVLYEQYFGPGTRLTVT.

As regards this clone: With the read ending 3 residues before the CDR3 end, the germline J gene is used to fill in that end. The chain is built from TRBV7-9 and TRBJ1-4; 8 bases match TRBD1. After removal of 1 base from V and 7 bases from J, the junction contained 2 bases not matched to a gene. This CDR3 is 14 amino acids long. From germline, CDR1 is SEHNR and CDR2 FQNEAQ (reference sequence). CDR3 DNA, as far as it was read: TGTGCCAGCAGCTTAGGGACAGGGTTTGAAAAA. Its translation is CASSLGTGFEK. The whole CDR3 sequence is CASSLGTGFEKLFF.

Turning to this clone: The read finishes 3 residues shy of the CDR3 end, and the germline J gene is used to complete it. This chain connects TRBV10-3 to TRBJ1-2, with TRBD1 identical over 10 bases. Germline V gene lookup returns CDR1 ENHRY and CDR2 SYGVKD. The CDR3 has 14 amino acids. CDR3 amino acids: CAFSRDRGLWGYTF. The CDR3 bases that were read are TGTGCCTTCTCCCGGGACAGGGGATTATGGGGC.

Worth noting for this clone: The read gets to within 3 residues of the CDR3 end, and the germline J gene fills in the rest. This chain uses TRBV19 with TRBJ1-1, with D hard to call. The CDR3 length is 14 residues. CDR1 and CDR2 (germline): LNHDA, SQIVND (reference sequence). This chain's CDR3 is CASSIGQSSGKAFF. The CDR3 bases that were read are TGTGCCAGTAGTATAGGGCAGTCCTCGGGGAAG.

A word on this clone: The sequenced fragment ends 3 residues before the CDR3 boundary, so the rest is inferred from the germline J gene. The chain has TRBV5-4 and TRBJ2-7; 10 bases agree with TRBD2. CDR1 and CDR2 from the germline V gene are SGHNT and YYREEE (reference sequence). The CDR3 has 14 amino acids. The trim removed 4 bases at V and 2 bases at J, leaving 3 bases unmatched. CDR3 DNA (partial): TGTGCCAGCAGCCGAAGCGGGGGGGCCTACGAG. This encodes CASSRSGGAYE. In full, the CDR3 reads CASSRSGGAYEQYF.

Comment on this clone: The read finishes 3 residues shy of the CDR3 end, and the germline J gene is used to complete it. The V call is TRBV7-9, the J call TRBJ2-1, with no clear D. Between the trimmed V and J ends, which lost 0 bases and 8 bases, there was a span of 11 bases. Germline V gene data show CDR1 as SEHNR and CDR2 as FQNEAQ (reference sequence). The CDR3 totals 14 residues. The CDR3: CASSLARYEDEQFF. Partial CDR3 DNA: TGTGCCAGCAGCTTAGCGCGTTATGAAGATGAG.